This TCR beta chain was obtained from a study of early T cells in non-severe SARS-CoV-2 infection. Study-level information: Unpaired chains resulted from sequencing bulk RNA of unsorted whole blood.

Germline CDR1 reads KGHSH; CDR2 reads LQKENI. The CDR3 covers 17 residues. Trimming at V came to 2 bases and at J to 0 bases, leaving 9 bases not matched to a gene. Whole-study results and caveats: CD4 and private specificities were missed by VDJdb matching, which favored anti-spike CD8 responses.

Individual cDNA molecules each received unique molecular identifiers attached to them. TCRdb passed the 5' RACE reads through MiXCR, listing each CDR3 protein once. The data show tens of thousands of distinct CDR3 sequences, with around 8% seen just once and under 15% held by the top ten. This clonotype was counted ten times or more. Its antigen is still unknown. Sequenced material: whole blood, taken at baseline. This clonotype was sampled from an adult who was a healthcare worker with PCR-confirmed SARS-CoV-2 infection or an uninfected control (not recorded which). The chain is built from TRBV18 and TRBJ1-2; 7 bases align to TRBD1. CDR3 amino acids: CASSPSPGDSANYGYTF. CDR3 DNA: TGTGCCAGCTCACCAAGCCCGGGGGACAGTGCTAACTATGGCTACACCTTC.